The present T cell receptor (beta chain) was sequenced within a study of identical twins. Study-wide results and limits: Out-of-frame beta sequences exhibited a weaker degree of excess twin sharing. The authors drew conclusions from cross-sectional statistical analysis rather than following the same donors. Twins shared out-of-frame alpha sequences with excess low generation probability. Abundant cord blood beta clonotypes carried fewer insertions; memory repertoires showed none.

TCRdb recomputed calls from the 5' RACE reads with MiXCR, one row per CDR3 protein. The sample has 1.5 million to 2 million distinct CDR3 sequences, around 33% seen once; the top ten hold about 0.27%. This clonotype was seen ten or more times. Its antigen is unidentified. Sequences were obtained from cord blood. The TCR comes from a newborn girl in good health.

The CDR3 region is CASSLEGETQYF. CDR3 sequence (DNA): TGCGCCAGCAGCTTGGAAGGAGAGACCCAGTACTTC. The chain has TRBV5-1 and TRBJ2-5; D is uncertain. Per germline, CDR1 SGHRS and CDR2 YFSETQ. The CDR3 totals 12 residues. Trimming cost V 0 bases and J 4 bases, with 4 bases left between them.